Listed here are 19 T cell receptor beta chains from one sample, sequenced in a study of sequential checkpoint blockade in melanoma. Regarding treatment: randomized to nivolumab then ipilimumab (arm A) or the reverse (arm B). Produced via immunoSEQ multiplex PCR; TCRdb's table is partial and in-frame only. The sample records some 21,000 clones, approximately 82% being singletons. Specimen: CD8+ T cells sorted from blood (inferred from file names), collected from a patient given nivolumab and ipilimumab in sequence. The receptors here all came from a human donor with melanoma.

The rearrangement joins TRBV9 to TRBJ2-1; TRBD2 agrees at 9 bases. The germline V gene encodes CDR1 SGDLS and CDR2 YYNGEE. CDR3 length equals 15 residues. V trimming: 4 bases; J trimming: 8 bases; junction bases outside the gene matches: 10. CDR3 in DNA: TGTGCCAGCAGCCTTGGTCTAGCGGGATTAGATGAGCAGTTCTTC. Protein: CASSLGLAGLDEQFF.

The chain has TRBV10-3 and TRBJ2-7, with TRBD2 matching over 9 bases. There are 13 residues in the CDR3. Per germline, CDR1 ENHRY and CDR2 SYGVKD. After removal of 5 bases from V and 5 bases from J, the junction contained 4 bases not matched to a gene. The DNA for the CDR3 is TGTGCCATCAGTATAGCGGGAGTCAACGAGCAGTACTTC. As protein: CAISIAGVNEQYF.

J is TRBJ2-7 and V is TRBV6-1; possibly TRBD1 for D (6 bases). Germline values: CDR1 MNHNS, CDR2 SASEGT. The CDR3 sequence is 14 residues long. Trimming pared 10 bases from V and 4 bases from J, leaving 20 bases between. In DNA form, the CDR3 reads TGTGCCAAATCAGGCAGGGGTTTTTTATACGAGCAGTACTTC. It translates to CAKSGRGFLYEQYF.

V usage is TRBV11-3 and J usage is TRBJ2-7; 15 bases align to TRBD2. Unmatched junction bases numbered 6, after V lost 3 bases and J lost 6 bases. This CDR3 is built from 16 residues. Germline CDR1 and CDR2: SGHNT and YENEEA. CDR3: CASSFGGGLAGGEQYF. The CDR3 nucleotides read TGTGCCAGCAGCTTCGGAGGGGGACTAGCGGGAGGCGAGCAGTACTTC.

The rearrangement uses TRBV2 and TRBJ1-5; TRBD1 might be the D (5 bases). With 6 bases removed from V and 7 bases from J, the gap between germline ends came to 16 bases. Per germline, CDR1 SNHLY and CDR2 FYNNEI. The CDR3 sequence is 14 residues long. The chain's CDR3 is CASRADGRGQPQHF. The DNA for the CDR3 is TGTGCCAGCAGGGCAGACGGGAGGGGACAGCCCCAGCATTTT. Supplemented by reference TRBV2 and TRBJ1-5, the full variable domain reads EPEVTQTPSHQVTQMGQEVILRCVPISNHLYFYWYRQILGQKVEFLVSFYNNEISEKSEIFDDQFSVERPDGSNFTLKIRSTKLEDSAMYFCASRADGRGQPQHFGDGTRLSIL.

The chain uses TRBV6-1 and TRBJ2-4; no firm D call. V gave up 1 base and J gave up 0 bases, with 4 bases separating them. Germline CDR1 and CDR2: MNHNS and SASEGT. CDR3 length: 14 amino acids. CDR3 residues: CASSEVLAKNIQYF. The CDR3 DNA reads as TGTGCCAGCAGTGAAGTCCTAGCCAAAAACATTCAGTACTTC.

This clone has only one observation. This chain connects TRBV19 to TRBJ2-2, with D unresolved. The V gene lost 5 bases and the J gene lost 2 bases, with 9 bases spanning the gap. Germline V gene lookup returns CDR1 LNHDA and CDR2 SQIVND (reference sequence). The CDR3 loop spans 14 amino acids. The CDR3 DNA reads TGTGCCAGTAGTTGGCAGGCCAACACCGGGGAGCTGTTTTTT. Translating it yields CASSWQANTGELFF.

The chain employs TRBV11-1 and TRBJ2-7; TRBD1 agrees at 10 bases. The CDR3 runs to 13 residues. Germline V gives CDR1 SGHAT, CDR2 FQDESV (reference sequence). After removal of 4 bases from V and 7 bases from J, the junction contained 4 bases not matched to a gene. CDR3 sequence reads: CASSSDRGNEQYF. CDR3 sequence (DNA): TGTGCCAGCAGCTCGGACAGGGGGAATGAGCAGTACTTC.

This chain uses TRBV11-3 with TRBJ2-3, with 10 positions matching TRBD1. J was trimmed by 8 bases and V by 8 bases; bases with no gene match: 10. CDR1 and CDR2 (germline): SGHNT, YENEEA. CDR3 length: 14 residues. The CDR3 loop reads CASRSGQGVGTQYF. The CDR3, as DNA: TGTGCCAGCCGATCCGGACAGGGGGTTGGTACGCAGTATTTT.

This sequence joins TRBV11-2 and TRBJ2-7, with TRBD2 matching over 7 bases. V was clipped by 5 bases and J by 4 bases; unmatched bases: 11. The CDR3 spans 15 residues. CDR1 and CDR2 (germline): SGHAT, FQNNGV. The CDR3 loop reads CASSNLASGEYEQYF. For the CDR3, the DNA is TGTGCCAGCAGCAACTTAGCGAGCGGGGAGTACGAGCAGTACTTC.

This clone has a handful of counts. This chain links TRBV29-1 with TRBJ2-3, with 8 bases identical to TRBD2. Germline lookup yields CDR1 SQVTM and CDR2 ANQGSEA. The CDR3 totals 15 residues. V lost 7 bases and J lost 1; bases outside the gene matches: 10. The CDR3 here is CSGSGAGGGTDTQYF. The DNA of the CDR3 is TGCAGCGGCTCAGGGGCGGGAGGTGGCACAGATACGCAGTATTTT.

The V and J genes are TRBV7-2 and TRBJ1-2, with D possibly matching TRBD1 (5 bases). In germline, CDR1 is SGHTA, CDR2 FQGNSA. The CDR3 has 15 residues. V lost 5 bases to trimming and J lost 4 bases, with 17 bases between them. The chain's CDR3 is CASSPREGLGYGYTF. The CDR3 DNA reads TGTGCCAGCAGCCCCAGGGAGGGACTTGGCTATGGCTACACCTTC.

The rearrangement uses TRBV28 and TRBJ1-1; no definite D call. The germline CDR1 and CDR2 sequences are MDHEN and SYDVKM. V lost 7 bases and J lost 1, with 16 bases in between. This CDR3 has 15 amino acids. CDR3 in amino acids: CASTTTGEGNTEAFF. The CDR3 DNA follows: TGTGCCAGCACCACTACCGGGGAAGGGAACACTGAAGCTTTCTTT. The variable domain in full, completed from reference TRBV28 and TRBJ1-1, reads DVKVTQSSRYLVKRTGEKVFLECVQDMDHENMFWYRQDPGLGLRLIYFSYDVKMKEKGDIPEGYSVSREKKERFSLILESASTNQTSMYLCASTTTGEGNTEAFFGQGTRLTVV.

The V gene is TRBV6-5, the J gene TRBJ1-2; 7 positions match TRBD1. Looked up from germline, CDR1 is MNHEY and CDR2 is SVGAGI. The CDR3 runs to 13 residues. After removal of 2 bases from V and 4 bases from J, the junction contained 1 base not matched to a gene. CDR3 amino acids: CASSYRQGYGYTF. The DNA for the CDR3 is TGTGCCAGCAGTTACCGACAGGGCTATGGCTACACCTTC.

The chain is built from TRBV7-9 and TRBJ2-5; 9 nucleotides line up with TRBD1. J gave up 4 bases and V 3 bases, and 3 bases lay outside the gene matches. The CDR3 covers 14 residues. The germline V gene encodes CDR1 SEHNR and CDR2 FQNEAQ (reference sequence). The CDR3: CASSLTGGTETQYF. The DNA for the CDR3 is TGTGCCAGCAGCTTGACAGGGGGGACAGAGACCCAGTACTTC. Complete variable domain (other parts from reference TRBV7-9 and TRBJ2-5): DTGVSQNPRHKITKRGQNVTFRCDPISEHNRLYWYRQTLGQGPEFLTYFQNEAQLEKSRLLSDRFSAERPKGSFSTLEIQRTEQGDSAMYLCASSLTGGTETQYFGPGTRLLVL.

This clone is a singleton in its sample. This CDR3 reads CASSQALTGDHYGYTF. CDR3 DNA sequence: TGCGCCAGCAGCCAAGCTCTGACAGGAGACCACTATGGCTACACCTTC. The V and J genes are TRBV4-1 and TRBJ1-2, with a tentative D call TRBD1 (6 bases). CDR3 length: 16 residues. The V gene's germline CDR1 is MGHRA and CDR2 YSYEKL. V lost 1 base, J lost 3 bases, and 15 bases lay in between.

The chain links TRBV5-5 to TRBJ2-2; 12 bases line up with TRBD2. The junction had 8 bases not matched to a gene; V was cut back by 0 bases and J by 5 bases. The CDR3 loop spans 18 amino acids. Germline CDR1 is SGHKS and CDR2 is YYEKEE (reference sequence). The CDR3 loop is CASSLAGLAGSLTGELFF. The CDR3 DNA reads TGTGCCAGCAGCTTGGCCGGACTAGCGGGATCCTTAACCGGGGAGCTGTTTTTT.

The rearrangement uses TRBV27 and TRBJ1-5; TRBD1 is a possible D gene (6 bases). The CDR3 runs to 17 residues. From germline, CDR1 is MNHEY and CDR2 SMNVEV (reference sequence). Trimming pared 1 base from V and 5 bases from J, leaving 18 bases between. CDR3 amino acids: CASSLFGRGRAHQPQHF. The CDR3 coding sequence is TGTGCCAGCAGTTTATTTGGCAGGGGACGGGCCCATCAGCCCCAGCATTTT.

The genes are TRBV6-1 and TRBJ1-2; D perhaps matches TRBD1 (6 bases). The V gene lost 4 bases and the J gene lost 8 bases, with 20 bases spanning the gap. This CDR3 is built from 15 residues. CDR1 is MNHNS and CDR2 is SASEGT in the germline V gene. This chain's CDR3 is CASSGNKQGSGGYTF. CDR3 bases: TGTGCCAGCAGTGGCAACAAACAGGGCTCGGGGGGCTACACCTTC.